Following are 13 T cell receptor beta chains from one sample sequenced in a study of cytomegalovirus exposure and HLA in healthy donors (dated by TCRdb to the late 2010s). Libraries were prepared through the immunoSEQ multiplex PCR assay. The multiplex PCR relied on a mix of 60 forward primers for TCR Vbeta segments and 13 reverse primers for TCR Jbeta segments. TCRdb obtained this table from immuneACCESS and retained in-frame rearrangements with V and J assigned. These tables miss some clones; where compared with another copy, unresolved V genes account for less than half of the shortfall, and the remainder is unexplained. The sample yields some 150,000 clones; 65% to 85% were counted once. The ten largest clonotypes hold approximately 1.4% of the sample. The material sequenced was PBMCs. The receptors come from a woman between 18 and 29 years old in good health and CMV-seronegative.

The CDR3, as DNA: TGCGCCAGCAGCTTTAATCCAACAGGCCACAATGAGCAGTTCTTC. It translates to CASSFNPTGHNEQFF. This chain uses TRBV5-1 with TRBJ2-1, with D perhaps matching TRBD1 (5 bases). CDR3 size: 15 residues. V dropped 2 bases and J dropped 5 bases, with 14 bases sitting between them. Germline CDR1 SGHRS, CDR2 YFSETQ. Drawing the rest from reference TRBV5-1 and TRBJ2-1, the complete variable domain is KAGVTQTPRYLIKTRGQQVTLSCSPISGHRSVSWYQQTPGQGLQFLFEYFSETQRNKGNFPGRFSGRQFSNSRSEMNVSTLELGDSALYLCASSFNPTGHNEQFFGPGTRLTVL.

Regarding this clone: The sample contains more than one DNA sequence encoding this CDR3. The chain combines TRBV30 with TRBJ1-6, with 7 bases fitting TRBD1. V gave up 1 base and J gave up 8 bases; unmatched junction bases: 2. Per germline, CDR1 GTSNPN and CDR2 SVGIG (reference sequence). This CDR3 contains 13 residues. CDR3 DNA sequence: TGTGCCTGGAGTGGACAGGGCTATTCACCCCTCCACTTT. The encoded protein is CAWSGQGYSPLHF.

The rearrangement joins TRBV5-6 to TRBJ2-5; TRBD1 might be the D (5 bases). The last part of the DNA fits TRBJ2-7 better; the J call may be wrong. Germline values: CDR1 SGHDT, CDR2 YYEEEE. The CDR3 loop spans 16 amino acids. The CDR3 loop reads CASSLALLAGRGEQYF. In DNA, the CDR3 is TGTGCCAGCAGCTTGGCACTCCTGGCAGGGCGCGGCGAGCAGTACTTC.

This clone was seen a few times. This chain uses TRBV6-1 with TRBJ1-1, with D possibly being TRBD1 (6 bases). Trimming left V 6 bases short and J 0 bases short, with 14 bases between. The CDR3 covers 15 residues. The germline gives CDR1 MNHNS, CDR2 SASEGT. CDR3 sequence (DNA): TGTGCCAGCAGGGATGGACAGACCATGAACACTGAAGCTTTCTTT. This codes for CASRDGQTMNTEAFF.

CDR3 bases: TGTGCCACCAGCAGACTCACGGGGGGCTGGGACATTCAGTACTTC. Translated: CATSRLTGGWDIQYF. The V call is TRBV15, the J call TRBJ2-4, with D possibly being TRBD2 (7 bases). The V end lost 2 bases, the J end lost 8 bases, and 16 bases lay between the germline ends. CDR3 size: 15 residues. Germline lookup yields CDR1 LNHNV and CDR2 YYDKDF (reference sequence).

The DNA for the CDR3 is TGTGCCAGCAGCGGCGGACCGAGGGACATTCAGTACTTC. Translation gives CASSGGPRDIQYF. The chain carries TRBV7-2 and TRBJ2-4; a weak D match, TRBD2 (5 bases). The V end was cut by 5 bases, the J end by 8 bases, with 13 bases between. The CDR3 contains 13 residues. Germline V CDR1 and CDR2: SGHTA, FQGNSA.

The rearrangement links TRBV6-1 to TRBJ2-7, with TRBD2 as a possible D gene (5 bases). There are 11 residues in the CDR3. From germline, CDR1 is MNHNS and CDR2 SASEGT. Trimming cost V 8 bases and J 7 bases, with 12 bases left between them. CDR3 residues: CASFRDWEQYF. CDR3 DNA: TGTGCCAGCTTCCGGGATTGGGAGCAGTACTTC.

The J gene is TRBJ1-3, the V gene TRBV29-1; perhaps TRBD1 as D (6 bases). Germline lookup yields CDR1 SQVTM and CDR2 ANQGSEA. Trimming left V 7 bases short and J 3 bases short, with 10 bases between. The CDR3 loop spans 12 amino acids. CDR3: CSGQGLGNTIYF. The CDR3 coding sequence is TGCAGCGGGCAGGGGCTTGGAAACACCATATATTTT. Full variable domain (remainder filled in from reference TRBV29-1 and TRBJ1-3): SAVISQKPSRDICQRGTSLTIQCQVDSQVTMMFWYRQQPGQSLTLIATANQGSEATYESGFVIDKFPISRPNLTFSTLTVSNMSPEDSSIYLCSGQGLGNTIYFGEGSWLTVV.

This chain links TRBV19 with TRBJ2-2, with TRBD1 as a possible D gene (6 bases). Trimming shortened V by 5 bases and J by 1 base, and 11 bases separated the two germline ends. Germline V CDR1 and CDR2: LNHDA, SQIVND (reference sequence). The length of the CDR3 is 15 residues. The CDR3 DNA follows: TGTGCCAGTAGTGCCCGGACAGTGAACACCGGGGAGCTGTTTTTT. It specifies CASSARTVNTGELFF.

The genes are TRBV11-3 and TRBJ1-2; 7 positions agree with TRBD1. The germline V gene encodes CDR1 SGHNT and CDR2 YENEEA. There are 16 residues in the CDR3. The V and J ends lost 5 bases and 0 bases, in that order; junction bases with no gene match: 9. The CDR3: CASSPRGGEANYGYTF. For the CDR3, the DNA is TGTGCCAGCAGCCCCCGAGGGGGCGAAGCTAACTATGGCTACACCTTC.

The V and J genes are TRBV5-3 and TRBJ2-3, with D possibly matching TRBD2 (7 bases). TRBV5-3 is placed among ORFs of uncertain function. The CDR3 sequence is 13 residues long. CDR3 coding DNA: TGTGTCCGGCGGGGGCGTATTACAGATACGCAGTATTTT. Encoded protein: CVRRGRITDTQYF.

V and J are TRBV30 and TRBJ2-5; 8 nucleotides match TRBD1. This CDR3 region has 14 residues. V lost 2 bases to trimming and J lost 5 bases; unmatched junction nucleotides: 7. Per the germline V gene, CDR1 is GTSNPN and CDR2 is SVGIG (reference sequence). The CDR3 loop reads CAWSFGTGGETQYF. CDR3 DNA: TGTGCCTGGAGTTTCGGGACAGGCGGGGAGACCCAGTACTTC.

V gene TRBV19 combines with J gene TRBJ1-1, with TRBD1 identical over 8 bases. The germline V gene has CDR1 LNHDA and CDR2 SQIVND (reference sequence). The CDR3 extends over 13 amino acids. V lost 2 bases to trimming and J lost 4 bases; unmatched junction nucleotides: 0. The CDR3 coding sequence is TGTGCCAGTAGTATACAGGGGGCCACTGAAGCTTTCTTT. This encodes CASSIQGATEAFF.